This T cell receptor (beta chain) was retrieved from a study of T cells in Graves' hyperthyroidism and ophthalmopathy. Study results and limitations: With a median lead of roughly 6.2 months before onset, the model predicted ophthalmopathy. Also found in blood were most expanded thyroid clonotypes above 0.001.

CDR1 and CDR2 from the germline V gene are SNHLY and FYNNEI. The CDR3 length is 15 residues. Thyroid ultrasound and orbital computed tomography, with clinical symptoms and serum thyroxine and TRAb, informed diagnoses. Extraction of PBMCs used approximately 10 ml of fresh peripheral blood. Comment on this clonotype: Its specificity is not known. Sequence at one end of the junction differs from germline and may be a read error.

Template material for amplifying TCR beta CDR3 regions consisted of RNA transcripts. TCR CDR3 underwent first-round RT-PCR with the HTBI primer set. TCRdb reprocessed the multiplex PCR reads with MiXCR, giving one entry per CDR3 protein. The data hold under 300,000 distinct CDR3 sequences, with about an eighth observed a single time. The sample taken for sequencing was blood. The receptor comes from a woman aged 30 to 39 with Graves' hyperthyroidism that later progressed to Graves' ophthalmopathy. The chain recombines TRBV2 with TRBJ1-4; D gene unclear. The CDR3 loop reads CASREGTPMNERLFF. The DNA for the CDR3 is TGTGCCAGCCGCGAAGGTACACCGATGAATGAAAGACTGTTTTTT.